Presented here are 29 T cell receptor beta chains from one specimen sequenced in a study of blood T cell repertoires in COVID-19 (dated by TCRdb to 2020 to 2021). The library was obtained by the immunoSEQ multiplex PCR assay. TCRdb carries this immuneACCESS record with in-frame sequences only. Its versions omit some clonotypes, under half of them owing to an unresolved V gene in the studies checked, with the rest unexplained. The sample contains 200,000 to 250,000 clones, 80% to 90% of them found a single time. 7.5% to 10% of the sample lies in the top ten. Sequenced input: PBMCs or T cells enriched from blood (not recorded which). The receptors originated from a man aged 35 to 55 who had recovered from COVID-19.

The gene calls are TRBV7-2 and TRBJ2-2; 8 nucleotides line up with TRBD2. Germline CDR1 reads SGHTA; CDR2 reads FQGNSA. V dropped 4 bases and J dropped 1; count of bases not matched to a gene: 5. The CDR3 runs 16 residues. CDR3 in DNA: TGTGCCAGCAGCTCCCAAGCGGGGGTGAACACCGGGGAGCTGTTTTTT. Residues: CASSSQAGVNTGELFF.

V and J are TRBV5-1 and TRBJ2-1; TRBD2 matches 11 bases. The CDR3 contains 18 residues. J was trimmed by 4 bases and V by 0 bases; bases with no gene match: 9. Looked up from germline, CDR1 is SGHRS and CDR2 is YFSETQ. The CDR3 nucleotides read TGCGCCAGCAGCTTGGAGTTCTCCAGGACTAGCGGGTACAATGAGCAGTTCTTC. This codes for CASSLEFSRTSGYNEQFF. The variable domain in full, completed from reference TRBV5-1 and TRBJ2-1, reads KAGVTQTPRYLIKTRGQQVTLSCSPISGHRSVSWYQQTPGQGLQFLFEYFSETQRNKGNFPGRFSGRQFSNSRSEMNVSTLELGDSALYLCASSLEFSRTSGYNEQFFGPGTRLTVL.

The chain employs TRBV7-9 and TRBJ2-7, with D hard to call. Trimming removed 1 base from V and 2 bases from J, with 3 bases in between. CDR3 length: 12 residues. Germline V gives CDR1 SEHNR, CDR2 FQNEAQ (reference sequence). As DNA, the CDR3 is TGTGCCAGCAGCTTAGACACCTACGAGCAGTACTTC. Residues: CASSLDTYEQYF.

The V gene is TRBV6-5, the J gene TRBJ1-2, with 9 bases fitting TRBD1. CDR3 size: 15 residues. Germline V gives CDR1 MNHEY, CDR2 SVGAGI. The trim removed 0 bases at V and 4 bases at J, leaving 3 bases unmatched. CDR3 nucleotide sequence: TGTGCCAGCAGTTACTCACGACAGGGGGTCTATGGCTACACCTTC. Translation gives CASSYSRQGVYGYTF.

The genes are TRBV11-2 and TRBJ2-5; 9 bases align to TRBD2. J gave up 3 bases and V 5 bases, and 13 bases lay outside the gene matches. Germline assignment: CDR1 SGHAT and CDR2 FQNNGV. The CDR3 sequence is 17 residues long. The CDR3 bases are TGTGCCAGCAGCGCCCAAGACGTAGCGGGGGCCAAAGAGACCCAGTACTTC. Its translation: CASSAQDVAGAKETQYF.

In this sample, this clone turned up once. The chain has TRBV3-1 (or the pseudogene TRBV3-2) and TRBJ2-5; D perhaps matches TRBD2 (6 bases). The CDR3 sequence is 13 residues long. Trimming cost V 4 bases and J 5 bases, with 11 bases left between them. The germline CDR1 and CDR2 sequences are LGHDT and YNNKEL (reference sequence). Here the CDR3 reads CASSLSGGETQYF. CDR3 nucleotides: TGTGCCAGCAGCCTGTCCGGGGGTGAGACCCAGTACTTC.

The chain employs TRBV10-1 and TRBJ1-1, with D maybe TRBD1 (5 bases). Trimming shortened V by 8 bases and J by 4 bases, and 17 bases separated the two germline ends. From germline, CDR1 is WNHNN and CDR2 SYGVQD (reference sequence). This CDR3 is 14 amino acids long. CDR3 in DNA: TGCGCCAGCCATGCGGGGGGAGGTGGCACTGAAGCTTTCTTT. Its translation: CASHAGGGGTEAFF.

The V gene is TRBV29-1, the J gene TRBJ2-7; a possible D gene is TRBD2 (6 bases). Between the trimmed V and J ends, which lost 0 bases and 5 bases, there was a span of 20 bases. The CDR3 runs 16 residues. Germline CDR1 reads SQVTM; CDR2 reads ANQGSEA. CDR3: CSVEDNTLKGGNEQYF. The CDR3 coding sequence is TGCAGCGTTGAAGATAACACGTTGAAGGGAGGAAACGAGCAGTACTTC.

This clone was seen just once. The V and J genes are TRBV3-1 (or the pseudogene TRBV3-2) and TRBJ2-1; 9 nucleotides agree with TRBD2. The germline gives CDR1 LGHDT, CDR2 YNNKEL (reference sequence). The CDR3 is 15 residues long. The trim removed 1 base at V and 7 bases at J, leaving 5 bases unmatched. The CDR3, as DNA: TGTGCCAGCAGCCAAGTGACTAGCGGCCAGAATGAGCAGTTCTTC. Protein: CASSQVTSGQNEQFF.

The gene calls are TRBV2 and TRBJ2-7; 9 bases fit TRBD1. The CDR3 has 17 amino acids. CDR1 and CDR2 from the germline V gene are SNHLY and FYNNEI. Germline trimming cut 6 bases from V and 2 bases from J; bases unmatched to any gene: 14. CDR3 sequence reads: CASRKGSGTGLTYEQYF. The CDR3 DNA reads TGTGCCAGCAGGAAGGGATCGGGGACAGGGTTAACCTACGAGCAGTACTTC.

J is TRBJ2-7 and V is TRBV29-1, with 7 bases aligning to TRBD1. This CDR3 is 13 amino acids long. V trimming: 4 bases; J trimming: 6 bases; junction bases outside the gene matches: 9. Germline-derived CDR1 and CDR2 are SQVTM and ANQGSEA. Here the CDR3 DNA reads TGCAGCGTTGGACAGGGTTTAAGTGGCGAGCAGTACTTC. As protein: CSVGQGLSGEQYF.

The chain links TRBV5-1 to TRBJ2-3, with 12 bases aligning to TRBD2. The ends lost 7 bases at V and 5 bases at J; junction bases unmatched: 5. The CDR3 covers 14 residues. CDR1 and CDR2 from the germline V gene are SGHRS and YFSETQ. CDR3 amino acids: CASRSSGGVDTQYF. The DNA of the CDR3 is TGCGCCAGCCGATCTAGCGGGGGGGTAGATACGCAGTATTTT.

This clone was picked up one time. The chain carries TRBV10-3 and TRBJ2-5; TRBD2 matches at 9 bases. Germline values: CDR1 ENHRY, CDR2 SYGVKD. The CDR3 sequence is 13 residues long. The V segment lost 11 bases and the J segment 3 bases; nucleotides outside the gene matches: 7. The CDR3 loop is CASQVAGEETQYF. The CDR3 bases are TGTGCCTCCCAAGTAGCGGGGGAAGAGACCCAGTACTTC.

This sequence joins TRBV7-2 and TRBJ2-1; perhaps TRBD1 as D (5 bases). This CDR3 contains 15 residues. V lost 2 bases and J lost 1, with 9 bases in between. Germline CDR1 and CDR2: SGHTA and FQGNSA. DNA of the CDR3: TGTGCCAGCAGCTTATTTGGGGCATCCTACAATGAGCAGTTCTTC. Its protein product is CASSLFGASYNEQFF. Combining the CDR3 with reference TRBV7-2 and TRBJ2-1 gives the whole variable domain GAGVSQSPSNKVTEKGKDVELRCDPISGHTALYWYRQSLGQGLEFLIYFQGNSAPDKSGLPSDRFSAERTGGSVSTLTIQRTQQEDSAVYLCASSLFGASYNEQFFGPGTRLTVL.

Details on this clone: The identical CDR3 is also encoded by other nucleotide sequences in the sample. The chain recombines TRBV3-1 (or the pseudogene TRBV3-2) with TRBJ1-2, with D unclear. The CDR3 has 14 amino acids. The V gene lost 1 base and the J gene lost 2 bases, with 8 bases spanning the gap. Germline V lookup: CDR1 LGHDT, CDR2 YNNKEL (reference sequence). The CDR3 sequence is CASSQGPGNYGYTF. DNA of the CDR3: TGTGCCAGCAGCCAAGGTCCAGGCAACTATGGCTACACCTTC.

The gene calls are TRBV7-9 and TRBJ2-3, with 9 bases aligning to TRBD2. CDR1 SEHNR and CDR2 FQNEAQ come from the germline V gene (reference sequence). The CDR3 covers 14 residues. J lost 3 bases, V lost 4 bases, and 2 bases had no gene match. CDR3 amino acids: CASSWLAGTDTQYF. For the CDR3, the DNA is TGTGCCAGCAGCTGGCTAGCGGGAACAGATACGCAGTATTTT.

The J gene is TRBJ2-5, the V gene TRBV29-1; the D is unclear. Germline assignment: CDR1 SQVTM and CDR2 ANQGSEA. V lost 0 bases to trimming and J lost 1 base, with 6 bases between them. The CDR3 contains 13 residues. The CDR3 DNA sequence: TGCAGCGTTGAAGAATGGGCCCAAGAGACCCAGTACTTC. This translates into CSVEEWAQETQYF. The variable domain in full, with the rest retrieved from reference TRBV29-1 and TRBJ2-5, is SAVISQKPSRDICQRGTSLTIQCQVDSQVTMMFWYRQQPGQSLTLIATANQGSEATYESGFVIDKFPISRPNLTFSTLTVSNMSPEDSSIYLCSVEEWAQETQYFGPGTRLLVL.

This rearrangement joins TRBV4-1 to TRBJ1-1, with D maybe TRBD1 (5 bases). Trimming shortened V by 1 base and J by 4 bases, and 13 bases separated the two germline ends. The CDR3 totals 15 residues. CDR1 and CDR2 (germline): MGHRA, YSYEKL. The CDR3 loop is CASSQGQGPSTEAFF. The DNA of the CDR3 is TGCGCCAGCAGCCAAGGCCAGGGCCCAAGCACTGAAGCTTTCTTT.

The V gene is TRBV6-1, the J gene TRBJ2-3; D might be TRBD1 (5 bases). V was cut by 1 base and J by 4 bases, with 9 bases left in between. Per the germline V gene, CDR1 is MNHNS and CDR2 is SASEGT. The CDR3 length is 14 residues. Here the CDR3 reads CASSEGGSADTQYF. CDR3 nucleotide sequence: TGTGCCAGCAGTGAAGGGGGCAGCGCAGATACGCAGTATTTT.

This chain links TRBV7-9 with TRBJ1-1; 7 positions agree with TRBD1. The CDR3 is 15 residues long. Germline CDR1 and CDR2: SEHNR and FQNEAQ (reference sequence). V shed 1 base, J shed 5 bases, and the junction held 7 bases outside the gene matches. CDR3 in DNA: TGTGCCAGCAGCTTAGGTACAGGGGCGGGAACTGAAGCTTTCTTT. It codes for CASSLGTGAGTEAFF.

This clone occurred once. The V call is TRBV12-3 or TRBV12-4, the J call TRBJ1-5; D call uncertain. The CDR3 runs to 12 residues. V was cut by 3 bases and J by 9 bases, with 9 bases left in between. The chain's CDR3 is CASSFVGGPQHF. CDR3 sequence (DNA): TGTGCCAGCAGTTTCGTCGGAGGGCCCCAGCATTTT.

V and J are TRBV7-2 and TRBJ1-5; possible D gene TRBD1, 5 bases. CDR3 length: 13 amino acids. The germline V gene has CDR1 SGHTA and CDR2 FQGNSA. V lost 1 base and J 10 bases, leaving 11 bases between the germline ends. CDR3 coding DNA: TGTGCCAGCAGCTTAGGCCAGGGTAGACCCCAGCATTTT. Translating gives CASSLGQGRPQHF.

The chain combines TRBV11-3 with TRBJ2-3; D not certain. V shed 2 bases and J shed 5 bases, with 5 bases lying between them. Germline lookup yields CDR1 SGHNT and CDR2 YENEEA. The CDR3 runs to 12 residues. CDR3 in amino acids: CASSLTGDTQYF. The CDR3 coding sequence is TGTGCCAGCAGCTTAACGGGAGATACGCAGTATTTT.

This clone has only a few counts. The chain joins TRBV5-1 to TRBJ1-1; D uncertain. Germline-derived CDR1 and CDR2 are SGHRS and YFSETQ. V was shortened by 5 bases and J by 5 bases, with 13 bases between the two germline ends. CDR3 size: 13 residues. The CDR3 reads CASRTSTGTEAFF. CDR3 nucleotide sequence: TGCGCCAGCAGAACGTCGACGGGTACTGAAGCTTTCTTT.

This sequence joins TRBV7-3 and TRBJ1-1; D possibly corresponds to TRBD1 (5 bases). In germline, CDR1 is SGHTA, CDR2 FQGTGA. The CDR3 extends over 15 amino acids. V was cut by 2 bases and J by 0 bases, with 10 bases left in between. The CDR3 DNA is TGTGCCAGCAGCTTATTTGGAGGGGTGAACACTGAAGCTTTCTTT. It specifies CASSLFGGVNTEAFF. Looking up the rest from reference TRBV7-3 and TRBJ1-1 gives the full variable domain: GAGVSQTPSNKVTEKGKYVELRCDPISGHTALYWYRQSLGQGPEFLIYFQGTGAADDSGLPNDRFFAVRPEGSVSTLKIQRTERGDSAVYLCASSLFGGVNTEAFFGQGTRLTVV.

This clone was found a few times. This chain connects TRBV6-1 to TRBJ1-2, with 8 bases identical to TRBD1. The trim removed 1 base at V and 6 bases at J, leaving 7 bases unmatched. The CDR3 runs to 15 residues. The germline gives CDR1 MNHNS, CDR2 SASEGT. Written as DNA, the CDR3 is TGTGCCAGCAGTGAAGACCCAGGGGGCTGGAATGGCTACACCTTC. Encoded protein: CASSEDPGGWNGYTF.

The rearrangement links TRBV12-3 or TRBV12-4 to TRBJ1-5; no definite D call. Trimming took 8 bases from V and 0 from J, leaving 5 bases between them. The CDR3 runs 12 residues. The CDR3, as DNA: TGTGCCAGCGGAGGTAGCAATCAGCCCCAGCATTTT. This gives the protein CASGGSNQPQHF.

This clone has just one count. This chain connects TRBV18 to TRBJ2-7, with 10 nucleotides matching TRBD1. There are 15 residues in the CDR3. The V gene's germline CDR1 is KGHSH and CDR2 LQKENI. Unmatched junction bases numbered 5, after V lost 5 bases and J lost 1 base. The CDR3 loop is CASSTWDRGSYEQYF. In DNA form, the CDR3 reads TGTGCCAGCTCAACTTGGGACAGGGGTTCCTACGAGCAGTACTTC.

The rearrangement links TRBV27 to TRBJ2-5; no clear D. The CDR3 has 15 residues. The germline CDR1 and CDR2 sequences are MNHEY and SMNVEV (reference sequence). Trimming shortened V by 6 bases and J by 2 bases, and 16 bases separated the two germline ends. The chain's CDR3 is CASSPFMSGQETQYF. As DNA, the CDR3 is TGTGCCAGCAGCCCATTTATGAGTGGTCAAGAGACCCAGTACTTC.